The next 24 T cell receptor beta chains were all read from a single sample in a study of human T cells and chemical hapten exposure. Time point denoted: pre-sensitization, week 0. The treatment denotes: therapeutic diphenylcyclopropenone sensitization with weekly scalp DPC. TCRdb used MiXCR to reprocess the RACE reads, holding one entry per CDR3 protein. The sample has more than 250,000 distinct CDR3 sequences, about 8.1% seen once. The material was whole blood, obtained in connection with sensitization to the hapten diphenylcyclopropenone (DPC). Receptors were obtained from a woman in her 40s with alopecia areata. Some clones in this sample may be carry-over from other donors' samples.

This chain links TRBV9 with TRBJ1-1, with 7 bases lining up with TRBD1. V dropped 3 bases and J dropped 4; count of bases not matched to a gene: 6. The CDR3 spans 14 residues. The germline V gene encodes CDR1 SGDLS and CDR2 YYNGEE. CDR3 DNA: TGTGCCAGCAGCGCCGGACAGGCGGGCACTGAAGCTTTCTTT. It specifies CASSAGQAGTEAFF.

This clonotype has just a few counts. The chain carries TRBV7-9 and TRBJ2-1; D is unclear. The germline V and J ends were trimmed by 2 bases and 7 bases, with 6 bases remaining between them. The CDR3 loop spans 12 amino acids. Germline assignment: CDR1 SEHNR and CDR2 FQNEAQ (reference sequence). CDR3 nucleotide sequence: TGTGCCAGCAGCTTAATAGGGAATGAGCAGTTCTTC. Translated: CASSLIGNEQFF. Variable domain in full (rest from reference TRBV7-9 and TRBJ2-1): DTGVSQNPRHKITKRGQNVTFRCDPISEHNRLYWYRQTLGQGPEFLTYFQNEAQLEKSRLLSDRFSAERPKGSFSTLEIQRTEQGDSAMYLCASSLIGNEQFFGPGTRLTVL.

This clonotype was recorded a few times. The rearrangement links TRBV29-1 to TRBJ1-2; 8 nucleotides match TRBD1. Germline-derived CDR1 and CDR2 are SQVTM and ANQGSEA. Trimming cost V 7 bases and J 2 bases; bases outside gene matches: 6. The CDR3 runs 13 residues. The CDR3 loop reads CSARQGSNYGYTF. The CDR3 DNA reads TGCAGCGCCCGACAGGGGTCGAACTATGGCTACACCTTC.

This clonotype was picked up many times. V gene TRBV6-6 combines with J gene TRBJ2-5; TRBD2 aligns across 7 bases. From germline, CDR1 is MNHNY and CDR2 SVGAGI (reference sequence). The trim removed 6 bases at V and 5 bases at J, leaving 0 bases unmatched. The length of the CDR3 is 11 residues. The CDR3 region has the DNA TGTGCCAGCAGCGGGGGGGAGACCCAGTACTTC. Protein product: CASSGGETQYF.

This clonotype came up a few times. This rearrangement joins TRBV6-5 to TRBJ2-1; TRBD2 matches at 12 bases. The junction had 5 bases not matched to a gene; V was cut back by 0 bases and J by 8 bases. This CDR3 contains 16 residues. Germline V gene lookup returns CDR1 MNHEY and CDR2 SVGAGI. CDR3 nucleotide sequence: TGTGCCAGCAGTTACTCTCTAGCGGGAGGGTGGGATGAGCAGTTCTTC. Its protein is CASSYSLAGGWDEQFF.

V and J are TRBV5-6 and TRBJ2-4; 8 positions match TRBD2. This CDR3 has 17 residues. Germline lookup yields CDR1 SGHDT and CDR2 YYEEEE. V trimming: 0 bases; J trimming: 0 bases; junction bases outside the gene matches: 5. This chain's CDR3 is CASSLEPSGRAKNIQYF. The CDR3 coding sequence is TGTGCCAGCAGCTTGGAGCCGAGCGGGAGAGCCAAAAACATTCAGTACTTC.

The chain couples TRBV28 to TRBJ2-1; D is ambiguous. CDR3 length: 12 amino acids. Trimming pared 6 bases from V and 13 bases from J, leaving 16 bases between. Germline-derived CDR1 and CDR2 are MDHEN and SYDVKM. Here the CDR3 reads CASSWSRQPQFF. In DNA, the CDR3 is TGTGCCAGCAGCTGGAGCCGTCAGCCCCAGTTCTTC. Supplemented by reference TRBV28 and TRBJ2-1, the full variable domain reads DVKVTQSSRYLVKRTGEKVFLECVQDMDHENMFWYRQDPGLGLRLIYFSYDVKMKEKGDIPEGYSVSREKKERFSLILESASTNQTSMYLCASSWSRQPQFFGPGTRLTVL.

This clonotype was seen only a few times. The genes are TRBV5-5 and TRBJ1-5; unclear D gene. Germline V CDR1 and CDR2: SGHKS, YYEKEE (reference sequence). CDR3 size: 15 residues. V gave up 3 bases and J gave up 4 bases, with 14 bases separating them. The CDR3 spells CASSSNGQRNQPQHF. CDR3 bases: TGTGCCAGCAGCTCTAATGGGCAAAGGAATCAGCCCCAGCATTTT.

A remark on this clonotype: Without the conserved terminal phenylalanine or tryptophan, this CDR3 likely stems from a read error. The DNA is omitted, as the CDR3 cannot be located on it reliably, and the CDR3 follows TCRdb's listing. CDR3 region: CASSGTGTRQN. This chain links TRBV28 with TRBJ2-3; the table's D call, TRBD1, was not checked against the DNA. The CDR3 extends over 11 residues, inclusive of both ends. Germline-derived CDR1 and CDR2 are MDHEN and SYDVKM.

This chain joins TRBV2 and TRBJ2-1; TRBD2 matches at 8 bases. Unmatched junction bases numbered 8, after V lost 0 bases and J lost 4 bases. Germline V lookup: CDR1 SNHLY, CDR2 FYNNEI. This CDR3 is 17 amino acids long. The CDR3 nucleotides are TGTGCCAGCAGTGAAGCGGTACTGCTAGCGGGTTACAATGAGCAGTTCTTC. It translates to CASSEAVLLAGYNEQFF.

The rearrangement links TRBV27 to TRBJ2-7; the match to TRBD1 covers 9 bases. The trim removed 5 bases at V and 3 bases at J, leaving 8 bases unmatched. The CDR3 covers 15 residues. Germline V gene lookup returns CDR1 MNHEY and CDR2 SMNVEV (reference sequence). The CDR3 here is CASSAPGQGYYEQYF. DNA for the CDR3: TGTGCCAGCAGTGCACCGGGACAGGGTTACTACGAGCAGTACTTC.

Concerning this clonotype: Relative to the germline gene, one junction end is altered; a read error may explain this. The V gene is TRBV7-7, the J gene TRBJ2-3; a weak D match, TRBD1 (7 bases). Germline V lookup: CDR1 SSHAT, CDR2 FNYEAQ (reference sequence). This CDR3 comprises 17 residues. The CDR3 here is CASSLEAGGRGADTQYF. The CDR3 nucleotides are TGTGCTAGCAGCTTAGAAGCAGGGGGAAGGGGGGCAGATACGCAGTATTTT.

This clonotype has a handful of counts. The CDR3 here is CASSLPDWGPSYEQYF. The CDR3 DNA is TGTGCCAGCAGTTTACCAGACTGGGGCCCCTCCTACGAGCAGTACTTC. The V and J genes are TRBV12-3 or TRBV12-4 and TRBJ2-7; possibly TRBD1 for D (5 bases). V was trimmed by 2 bases and J by 0 bases, leaving 14 bases between them. There are 16 residues in the CDR3.

The V call is TRBV10-3, the J call TRBJ2-7; TRBD2 matches at 12 bases. This CDR3 spans 15 amino acids. V gave up 6 bases and J gave up 4 bases; unmatched junction bases: 7. Germline lookup yields CDR1 ENHRY and CDR2 SYGVKD. The CDR3 DNA reads as TGTGCCATCAGCGAAAGACTAGCGGGAGAATACGAGCAGTACTTC. Encoded protein: CAISERLAGEYEQYF.

This clonotype was recorded at least ten times. CDR3 sequence (DNA): TGCGCCAGCAGCATGGGACAGGCCACAGATACGCAGTATTTT. Protein: CASSMGQATDTQYF. V is TRBV5-1 and J is TRBJ2-3; 8 positions match TRBD1. Germline loops: CDR1 SGHRS, CDR2 YFSETQ. Trimming at V came to 4 bases and at J to 2 bases, leaving 3 bases not matched to a gene. The CDR3 loop spans 14 amino acids.

This chain joins TRBV4-1 and TRBJ2-7; the match to TRBD2 covers 11 bases. V dropped 0 bases and J dropped 4; count of bases not matched to a gene: 8. The CDR3 extends over 17 amino acids. Germline V gives CDR1 MGHRA, CDR2 YSYEKL. The CDR3 here is CASSQELAGGPHYEQYF. The DNA of the CDR3 is TGCGCCAGCAGCCAAGAGTTAGCGGGAGGGCCCCATTACGAGCAGTACTTC.

This clonotype was seen only a few times. The J gene is TRBJ2-1, the V gene TRBV28; TRBD2 aligns across 10 bases. Germline loops: CDR1 MDHEN, CDR2 SYDVKM. This CDR3 has 15 amino acids. J was trimmed by 3 bases and V by 7 bases; bases with no gene match: 6. CDR3: CASNQLAGYYNEQFF. CDR3 bases: TGTGCCAGCAACCAACTAGCGGGATACTACAATGAGCAGTTCTTC. Full variable domain (outside the CDR3, taken from reference TRBV28 and TRBJ2-1): DVKVTQSSRYLVKRTGEKVFLECVQDMDHENMFWYRQDPGLGLRLIYFSYDVKMKEKGDIPEGYSVSREKKERFSLILESASTNQTSMYLCASNQLAGYYNEQFFGPGTRLTVL.

At least ten counts were recorded for this clonotype. The genes are TRBV12-3 or TRBV12-4 and TRBJ1-5; the D is unclear. The CDR3 is made up of 13 amino acids. Deletions cut 6 bases from V and 4 bases from J, with 10 bases between. The CDR3 spells CASRPRSNQPQHF. As DNA, the CDR3 is TGTGCCAGCAGGCCCCGGTCAAATCAGCCCCAGCATTTT.

The gene calls are TRBV5-1 and TRBJ2-5; D unresolved. The CDR3 is made up of 14 amino acids. Between the trimmed V and J ends, which lost 2 bases and 1 base, there was a span of 9 bases. Germline assignment: CDR1 SGHRS and CDR2 YFSETQ. The CDR3 spells CASSFKAFQETQYF. The CDR3 nucleotides are TGCGCCAGCAGCTTTAAGGCGTTCCAAGAGACCCAGTACTTC.

This clonotype was picked up a small number of times. The chain is built from TRBV6-6 and TRBJ2-7; 7 nucleotides align to TRBD1. The V gene end was trimmed by 5 bases and the J gene end by 3 bases; junction bases not matched to a gene: 7. This CDR3 spans 14 amino acids. CDR1 and CDR2 from the germline V gene are MNHNY and SVGAGI (reference sequence). Written as DNA, the CDR3 is TGTGCCAGCAGTCGACAGGGTACTCTCTACGAGCAGTACTTC. This codes for CASSRQGTLYEQYF.

The rearrangement joins TRBV6-2 or TRBV6-3 to TRBJ2-2; possibly TRBD2 for D (6 bases). Per germline, CDR1 MNHEY and CDR2 SVGEGT. V lost 7 bases, J lost 5 bases, and 20 bases lay in between. The CDR3 sequence is 16 residues long. The CDR3 sequence is CASTTGYGGWTGELFF. CDR3 DNA sequence: TGTGCCAGCACCACGGGGTATGGAGGGTGGACCGGGGAGCTGTTTTTT.

The rearrangement joins TRBV2 to TRBJ1-5; D is possibly TRBD1 (5 bases). V was pared by 5 bases and J by 0 bases, with 11 bases between. This CDR3 is built from 15 residues. CDR1 and CDR2 from the germline V gene are SNHLY and FYNNEI. In DNA form, the CDR3 reads TGTGCCAGCAGTTTTGACAGTAATAGCAATCAGCCCCAGCATTTT. Encoded protein: CASSFDSNSNQPQHF.

This clonotype came up many times. This chain connects TRBV5-6 to TRBJ1-1, with unresolved D. The V gene's germline CDR1 is SGHDT and CDR2 YYEEEE. V was cut by 1 base and J by 4 bases, with 8 bases left in between. CDR3 size: 13 residues. CDR3 amino acids: CASSLPDSTEAFF. CDR3 DNA: TGTGCCAGCAGCTTGCCAGATAGCACTGAAGCTTTCTTT.

The rearrangement links TRBV28 to TRBJ1-3, with D possibly TRBD1 on 5 matching bases. Per germline, CDR1 MDHEN and CDR2 SYDVKM. V lost 11 bases, J lost 8 bases, and 13 bases lay in between. The CDR3 sequence is 11 residues long. CDR3 sequence (DNA): TGTGCCTCCCCAGGGACGGACACCATATATTTT. Translation gives CASPGTDTIYF.